The 2 T cell receptor beta chains in this list originate from one sample, sequenced in a study of shared T cell receptors in the human thymus. This table comes from immunoSEQ multiplex PCR, and its TCRdb copy is limited to in-frame clones, with some not included. The table shows some 660,000 clones, with about 90% occurring only once. These data were also reused for a study on human thymus T cells.

Sequencing was carried out using thymocytes. The receptors stem from a boy younger than two with a congenital heart defect.

This clone was picked up a small number of times. The rearrangement joins TRBV19 to TRBJ1-5; D gene ambiguous. Germline V gene lookup returns CDR1 LNHDA and CDR2 SQIVND (reference sequence). This CDR3 is built from 16 residues. V gave up 7 bases and J gave up 0 bases, with 16 bases separating them. CDR3 DNA sequence: TGTGCCAGTACCGACCGACAAGTCGATAGCAATCAGCCCCAGCATTTT. Translated, it gives CASTDRQVDSNQPQHF.

The V and J genes are TRBV5-6 and TRBJ2-3; D is unresolved. V lost 4 bases, J lost 4 bases, and 13 bases lay in between. This CDR3 comprises 14 residues. Germline CDR1 SGHDT, CDR2 YYEEEE. This CDR3 is CASSQVGEADTQYF. The CDR3 DNA is TGTGCCAGCAGCCAGGTGGGTGAAGCAGATACGCAGTATTTT.